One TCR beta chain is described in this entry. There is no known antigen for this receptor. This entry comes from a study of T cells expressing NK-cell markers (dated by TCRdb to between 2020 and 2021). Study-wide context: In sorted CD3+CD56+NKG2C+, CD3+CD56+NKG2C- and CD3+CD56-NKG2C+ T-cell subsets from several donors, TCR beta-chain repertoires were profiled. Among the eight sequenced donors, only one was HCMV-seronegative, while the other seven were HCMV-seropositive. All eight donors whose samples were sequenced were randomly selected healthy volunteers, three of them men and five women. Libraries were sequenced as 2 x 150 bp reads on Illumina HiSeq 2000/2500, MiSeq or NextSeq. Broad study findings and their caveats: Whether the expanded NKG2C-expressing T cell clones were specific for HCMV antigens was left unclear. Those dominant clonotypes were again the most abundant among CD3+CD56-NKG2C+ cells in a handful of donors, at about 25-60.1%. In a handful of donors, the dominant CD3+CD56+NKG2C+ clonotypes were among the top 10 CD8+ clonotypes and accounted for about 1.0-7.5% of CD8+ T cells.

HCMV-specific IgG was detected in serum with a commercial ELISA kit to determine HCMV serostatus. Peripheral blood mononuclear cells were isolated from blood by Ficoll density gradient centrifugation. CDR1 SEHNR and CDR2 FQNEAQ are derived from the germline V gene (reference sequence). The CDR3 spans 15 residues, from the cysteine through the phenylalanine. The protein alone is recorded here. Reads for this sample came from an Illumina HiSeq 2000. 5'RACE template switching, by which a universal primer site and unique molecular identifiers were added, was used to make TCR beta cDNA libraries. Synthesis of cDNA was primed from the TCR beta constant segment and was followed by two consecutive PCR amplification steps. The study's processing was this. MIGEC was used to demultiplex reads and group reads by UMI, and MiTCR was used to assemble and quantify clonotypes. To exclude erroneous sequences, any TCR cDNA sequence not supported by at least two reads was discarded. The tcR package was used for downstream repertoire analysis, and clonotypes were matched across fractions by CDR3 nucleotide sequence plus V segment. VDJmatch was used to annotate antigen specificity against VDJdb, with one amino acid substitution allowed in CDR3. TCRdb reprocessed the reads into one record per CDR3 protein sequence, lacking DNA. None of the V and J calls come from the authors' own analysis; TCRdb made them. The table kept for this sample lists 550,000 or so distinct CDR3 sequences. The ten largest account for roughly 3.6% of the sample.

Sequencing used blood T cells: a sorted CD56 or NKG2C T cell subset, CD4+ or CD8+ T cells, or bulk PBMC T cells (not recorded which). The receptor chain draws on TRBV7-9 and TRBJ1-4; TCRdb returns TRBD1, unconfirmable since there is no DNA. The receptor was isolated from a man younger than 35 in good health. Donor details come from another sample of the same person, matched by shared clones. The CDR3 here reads CASGANAATNEKLFF.